A single sample gave rise to the 20 T cell receptor beta chains below, sequenced in a study of vaccination and CD4 T cells after COVID-19. What these receptors recognize is not known. Treatment denoted: roughly 10-day PBMC culture with coronavirus spike peptide pools or control peptides (ViraFEST assay). Sequence data for DNA of cultured CD4+ T cells were generated by the Oncomine TCR Beta short-read assay. TCRdb itself ran the PCR reads through MiXCR, one entry per CDR3 protein. Here the sample spans about 17,000 distinct CDR3 sequences, 43% being singletons. This sample comprised CD4+ T cells from blood, cultured in vitro, obtained before SARS-CoV-2 vaccination. The origin of the receptors is a human donor who had recovered from COVID-19.

This clonotype was detected only a few times. The V gene is TRBV7-2, the J gene TRBJ1-2, with 8 bases lining up with TRBD1. This CDR3 is 14 amino acids long. J gave up 5 bases and V 1 base, and 3 bases lay outside the gene matches. Germline V CDR1 and CDR2: SGHTA, FQGNSA. The CDR3 coding sequence is TGTGCCAGCAGCTTAGGGGACAGGTTATATGGCTACACCTTC. This translates into CASSLGDRLYGYTF.

This clonotype was recorded a few times. The rearrangement joins TRBV28 to TRBJ1-2; maybe TRBD1 (5 bases). Germline CDR1 reads MDHEN; CDR2 reads SYDVKM. This CDR3 region has 14 residues. V was shortened by 1 base and J by 6 bases, with 12 bases between the two germline ends. The CDR3 loop reads CASSLLGRRHGYTF. The DNA of the CDR3 is TGTGCCAGCAGTTTATTGGGACGGCGACATGGCTACACCTTC.

This clonotype has only a few counts. The chain couples TRBV7-2 to TRBJ1-6, with D possibly matching TRBD1 (5 bases). V gave up 5 bases and J gave up 7 bases, with 18 bases separating them. The CDR3 extends over 16 amino acids. Germline-derived CDR1 and CDR2 are SGHTA and FQGNSA. Here the CDR3 reads CASSPAVGTYNSPLHF. The CDR3 bases are TGTGCCAGCAGCCCAGCAGTCGGGACGTACAATTCACCCCTCCACTTT.

The chain uses TRBV10-3 and TRBJ1-4; 7 bases are a match to TRBD1. CDR1 is ENHRY, CDR2 SYGVKD, per germline. V gave up 6 bases and J gave up 7 bases; unmatched junction bases: 11. The CDR3 spans 15 residues. CDR3 nucleotide sequence: TGTGCCATCAGGGACTCTGACAGGGACGGTGAAAAACTGTTTTTT. Protein sequence: CAIRDSDRDGEKLFF.

This chain links TRBV20-1 with TRBJ2-7; 16 nucleotides agree with TRBD2. The junction had 12 bases not matched to a gene; V was cut back by 5 bases and J by 5 bases. The CDR3 length is 17 residues. Germline assignment: CDR1 DFQATT and CDR2 SNEGSKA (reference sequence). The CDR3 region has the DNA TGCAGTGCTGCCGGGACTAGCGGGGGGGTCTTCTTAGACGAGCAGTACTTC. It codes for CSAAGTSGGVFLDEQYF.

The chain couples TRBV7-8 to TRBJ2-2, with 10 bases identical to TRBD2. V shed 5 bases, J shed 1 base, and the junction held 7 bases outside the gene matches. Germline CDR1 and CDR2: SGHVS and FQNEAQ. The CDR3 has 17 residues. CDR3 in DNA: TGTGCCAGCAGCCTCCGGACTAGCGGAATGAACACCGGGGAGCTGTTTTTT. This sequence encodes CASSLRTSGMNTGELFF. Combining the CDR3 with reference TRBV7-8 and TRBJ2-2 gives the whole variable domain GAGVSQSPRYKVAKRGQDVALRCDPISGHVSLFWYQQALGQGPEFLTYFQNEAQLDKSGLPSDRFFAERPEGSVSTLKIQRTQQEDSAVYLCASSLRTSGMNTGELFFGEGSRLTVL.

The rearrangement uses TRBV14 and TRBJ1-6, with a weak D call TRBD1 (5 bases). CDR3 length: 14 amino acids. Trimming removed 4 bases at V and 10 bases at J, with 14 bases between. Germline CDR1 SGHDN, CDR2 FVKESK. The CDR3 loop is CASSPGRVGSPLHF. CDR3 nucleotides: TGTGCCAGCAGCCCTGGCAGGGTCGGCTCACCCCTCCACTTT.

The chain recombines TRBV20-1 with TRBJ1-1, with a possible D match to TRBD1 (6 bases). The CDR3 totals 15 residues. Trimming shortened V by 1 base and J by 0 bases, and 12 bases separated the two germline ends. Germline lookup yields CDR1 DFQATT and CDR2 SNEGSKA (reference sequence). CDR3 amino acids: CSARVTGAMNTEAFF. The CDR3 nucleotides are TGCAGTGCTAGAGTTACGGGGGCAATGAACACTGAAGCTTTCTTT.

The chain has TRBV20-1 and TRBJ2-5; D is ambiguous. V dropped 1 base and J dropped 5 bases, with 17 bases sitting between them. Per germline, CDR1 DFQATT and CDR2 SNEGSKA (reference sequence). CDR3 size: 15 residues. The CDR3 coding sequence is TGCAGTGCTAGAGTTGGGGTAGAATCACCGGAGACCCAGTACTTC. Translating gives CSARVGVESPETQYF.

The table lists this clonotype with a few counts. This chain links TRBV6-4 with TRBJ1-1; D is uncertain. The V end was cut by 6 bases, the J end by 0 bases, with 8 bases between. Germline V gene data show CDR1 as MRHNA and CDR2 as SNTAGT. The CDR3 runs 13 residues. The CDR3, as DNA: TGTGCCAGCAGCCTTCATTTGAACACTGAAGCTTTCTTT. Translation gives CASSLHLNTEAFF.

The V gene is TRBV15, the J gene TRBJ2-5, with a possible D match to TRBD1 (6 bases). V lost 3 bases and J 7 bases, leaving 21 bases between the germline ends. From germline, CDR1 is LNHNV and CDR2 YYDKDF (reference sequence). CDR3 size: 16 residues. CDR3 residues: CATSSRDTSTGGTQYF. In nucleotides, the CDR3 is TGTGCCACCAGCAGCCGGGACACATCAACGGGCGGGACCCAGTACTTC.

The chain couples TRBV7-9 to TRBJ1-4, with unresolved D. Between the trimmed V and J ends, which lost 7 bases and 5 bases, there was a span of 11 bases. The germline CDR1 and CDR2 sequences are SEHNR and FQNEAQ (reference sequence). This CDR3 spans 13 amino acids. In DNA form, the CDR3 reads TGTGCCAGCACCCCTCGGCCCAATGAAAAACTGTTTTTT. Its protein is CASTPRPNEKLFF. The whole variable domain, filled in from reference TRBV7-9 and TRBJ1-4, reads DTGVSQNPRHKITKRGQNVTFRCDPISEHNRLYWYRQTLGQGPEFLTYFQNEAQLEKSRLLSDRFSAERPKGSFSTLEIQRTEQGDSAMYLCASTPRPNEKLFFGSGTQLSVL.

This clonotype was observed a handful of times. The rearrangement links TRBV11-2 to TRBJ2-7, with 7 bases identical to TRBD1. This CDR3 is 14 amino acids long. J lost 6 bases, V lost 5 bases, and 10 bases had no gene match. CDR1 and CDR2 from the germline V gene are SGHAT and FQNNGV. CDR3 protein: CASSVRQGVGEQYF. In DNA form, the CDR3 reads TGTGCCAGCAGCGTCCGACAGGGAGTGGGCGAGCAGTACTTC. Full variable domain (rest looked up from reference TRBV11-2 and TRBJ2-7): EAGVAQSPRYKIIEKRQSVAFWCNPISGHATLYWYQQILGQGPKLLIQFQNNGVVDDSQLPKDRFSAERLKGVDSTLKIQPAKLEDSAVYLCASSVRQGVGEQYFGPGTRLTVT.

The rearrangement joins TRBV12-3 or TRBV12-4 to TRBJ2-5, with 12 bases that match TRBD2. The CDR3 covers 15 residues. Trimming cost V 5 bases and J 6 bases; bases outside gene matches: 7. In DNA form, the CDR3 reads TGTGCCAGCAGTATGACTAGCGGGAGTGGAAAGACCCAGTACTTC. It yields the protein CASSMTSGSGKTQYF.

The chain is built from TRBV20-1 and TRBJ2-5; perhaps TRBD2 as D (5 bases). The CDR3 loop spans 11 amino acids. The V gene lost 6 bases and the J gene lost 2 bases, with 7 bases spanning the gap. Germline V gene lookup returns CDR1 DFQATT and CDR2 SNEGSKA (reference sequence). CDR3 in DNA: TGCAGTGCCGAGGGTCAAGAGACCCAGTACTTC. This encodes CSAEGQETQYF.

The gene calls are TRBV20-1 and TRBJ2-7, with 9 bases matching TRBD2. The CDR3 consists of 16 residues. CDR1 DFQATT and CDR2 SNEGSKA come from the germline V gene (reference sequence). After removal of 3 bases from V and 5 bases from J, the junction contained 14 bases not matched to a gene. The CDR3 is CSARDYRAGGLHEQYF. The DNA for the CDR3 is TGCAGTGCTAGGGACTACCGGGCGGGAGGGCTCCACGAGCAGTACTTC.

The V gene is TRBV20-1, the J gene TRBJ2-7; weak D call: TRBD2 (5 bases). The CDR3 length is 15 residues. The germline V and J ends were trimmed by 2 bases and 1 base, with 15 bases remaining between them. The germline gives CDR1 DFQATT, CDR2 SNEGSKA (reference sequence). DNA of the CDR3: TGCAGTGCTAGATCCTCAGGAAGGGAGTCCTACGAGCAGTACTTC. It specifies CSARSSGRESYEQYF.

This clonotype was observed a few times. The J gene is TRBJ1-5, the V gene TRBV19; 7 nucleotides align to TRBD1. J was trimmed by 2 bases and V by 4 bases; bases with no gene match: 2. Germline V gives CDR1 LNHDA, CDR2 SQIVND (reference sequence). The CDR3 consists of 14 residues. The CDR3 reads CASSTTGGNQPQHF. The DNA of the CDR3 is TGTGCCAGTAGTACTACAGGGGGCAATCAGCCCCAGCATTTT.

To note about this clonotype: No conserved phenylalanine or tryptophan is present at the end of the CDR3, so a read error is the likely explanation. The chain couples TRBV12-3 or TRBV12-4 to TRBJ2-7; TRBD1 or TRBD2 may be the D gene (5 bases each). The V end was cut by 3 bases, the J end by 3 bases, with 12 bases between. This CDR3 is 14 amino acids long. CDR3 region: CASSFQGANYEQYL. The CDR3 nucleotides read TGTGCCAGCAGTTTTCAGGGAGCGAACTACGAGCAGTACCTC.

The chain couples TRBV11-2 to TRBJ1-1, with TRBD1 identical over 8 bases. The CDR3 sequence is 14 residues long. Germline CDR1 and CDR2: SGHAT and FQNNGV. V dropped 2 bases and J dropped 5; count of bases not matched to a gene: 4. The CDR3 spells CASSLSTGATEAFF. Written as DNA, the CDR3 is TGTGCCAGCAGCTTATCGACAGGGGCAACTGAAGCTTTCTTT.